This T cell receptor beta chain was identified during a study of T cell responses to AZD1222 COVID-19 vaccine. Study-wide context: Some second doses came at about 4 weeks and others at about 12 weeks; these were pooled.

The CDR3 covers 16 residues. Germline values: CDR1 KGHSH, CDR2 LQKENI. Trimming removed 3 bases at V and 6 bases at J, with 20 bases between. Method: immunoSEQ multiplex PCR; TCRdb's copy keeps in-frame clones and lacks some. Among 150,000 to 200,000 clones listed, around nine tenths were seen once. Notes on the study in general: Variant regions that are unmutated are reportedly the target of nearly half of spike-specific TCRs. CD4 TCRs linked to vaccination spanned spike, dominating at 160-218 and 743-854. Females outnumbered males among donors, who were mostly white British; clonal diversity was possibly underestimated.

There are a few counts of this clone. Its target is unknown. Material: peripheral blood, obtained on day 0 of AZD1222 vaccination. The rearrangement links TRBV18 to TRBJ1-1, with D possibly matching TRBD1 (6 bases). This TCR came from an adult in good health. CDR3 DNA sequence: TGTGCCAGCTCACCTCCAACAACAGGGATTTGGTCTGAAGCTTTCTTT. This gives the protein CASSPPTTGIWSEAFF. Using reference TRBV18 and TRBJ1-1 for the parts outside the CDR3, the full variable domain is NAGVMQNPRHLVRRRGQEARLRCSPMKGHSHVYWYRQLPEEGLKFMVYLQKENIIDESGMPKERFSAEFPKEGPSILRIQQVVRGDSAAYFCASSPPTTGIWSEAFFGQGTRLTVV.